The 25 T cell receptor beta chains below were found in one sample sequenced in a study of OX40 agonist ivuxolimab in advanced cancers. Repertoires were generated with immunoSEQ multiplex PCR, while TCRdb's copy carries only in-frame clones and drops some. The sample lists 55,000 to 85,000 clones; around 90% were seen once. The specimen was CD4+ or CD8+ T cells sorted from blood, collected in a trial of the OX40 agonist ivuxolimab. These receptor sequences come from an adult with an advanced solid tumor such as melanoma, head and neck, liver or kidney cancer.

The J gene is TRBJ2-7, the V gene TRBV6-1; D not resolved. The CDR3 length is 13 residues. Trimming stripped 1 base from V and 6 bases from J, with 10 bases between. CDR1 is MNHNS and CDR2 is SASEGT in the germline V gene. The CDR3 region has the DNA TGTGCCAGCAGTGAAGTAGTCACTCTCGAGCAGTACTTC. It is translated as CASSEVVTLEQYF.

This clone was picked up one time. The chain joins TRBV19 to TRBJ1-2; 10 nucleotides match TRBD1. The CDR3 runs 15 residues. V shed 5 bases and J 4 bases; nucleotides not matched to a gene: 7. The germline gives CDR1 LNHDA, CDR2 SQIVND (reference sequence). CDR3 region: CASSQRTGGSYGYTF. The CDR3 nucleotides read TGTGCCAGTAGTCAGAGGACAGGGGGAAGCTATGGCTACACCTTC.

DNA for the CDR3: TGTGCCAGCAGCTTGGACGCGTCCCGGGATCAGCCCCAGCATTTT. Translating gives CASSLDASRDQPQHF. The J gene is TRBJ1-5, the V gene TRBV5-6; D remains ambiguous. Germline V gives CDR1 SGHDT, CDR2 YYEEEE. This CDR3 has 15 residues. V lost 0 bases and J 5 bases, leaving 12 bases between the germline ends.

The V gene is TRBV28, the J gene TRBJ2-7, with D perhaps matching TRBD1 (6 bases). The CDR3 consists of 15 residues. Germline V gives CDR1 MDHEN, CDR2 SYDVKM. V was cut by 6 bases and J by 6 bases, with 21 bases left in between. CDR3 sequence (DNA): TGTGCCAGCAGCCCAGGGACATTTCCCACTAGCGAGCAGTACTTC. It yields the protein CASSPGTFPTSEQYF.

This chain links TRBV18 with TRBJ2-1; either TRBD1 or TRBD2 may fit D (5 bases each). The CDR3 sequence is 16 residues long. CDR1 and CDR2 from the germline V gene are KGHSH and LQKENI. V lost 6 bases and J lost 8, with 23 bases in between. CDR3 coding DNA: TGTGCCAGCTCCCTACTCCCGGGACCGTCAAGGGATGAGCAGTTCTTC. Amino acids: CASSLLPGPSRDEQFF.

The chain is built from TRBV11-3 and TRBJ1-2; 7 nucleotides align to TRBD1. V shed 7 bases and J 2 bases; nucleotides not matched to a gene: 16. The length of the CDR3 is 17 residues. Looked up from germline, CDR1 is SGHNT and CDR2 is YENEEA. Here the CDR3 DNA reads TGTGCCAGCACCTTGAGTACAGGGGAAACCAAGAACTATGGCTACACCTTC. Its translation is CASTLSTGETKNYGYTF.

J is TRBJ2-1 and V is TRBV12-5; D may be TRBD1 or TRBD2 (6 bases each). The CDR3 covers 17 residues. The germline CDR1 and CDR2 sequences are LGHNT and FRNRAP. Trimming took off 0 bases at V and 5 bases at J, with 17 bases between the two ends. The CDR3 loop reads CASGLVQGGRSHNEQFF. CDR3 nucleotide sequence: TGTGCTAGTGGTTTGGTACAAGGGGGGAGGTCCCACAATGAGCAGTTCTTC.

V gene TRBV12-5 combines with J gene TRBJ2-6, with D hard to call. The length of the CDR3 is 16 residues. Trimming left V 6 bases short and J 0 bases short, with 12 bases between. Germline V gene sequence: CDR1 LGHNT, CDR2 FRNRAP. CDR3 sequence: CASGSKVDSGANVLTF. The CDR3 DNA sequence: TGTGCTAGTGGGTCCAAGGTGGACTCTGGGGCCAACGTCCTGACTTTC.

The chain links TRBV7-3 to TRBJ2-3, with no clear D. The CDR3 spans 13 residues. The germline V and J ends were trimmed by 6 bases and 4 bases, with 11 bases remaining between them. Per the germline V gene, CDR1 is SGHTA and CDR2 is FQGTGA. The CDR3 bases are TGTGCCAGCAGAGCGACCGGCTCAGATACGCAGTATTTT. It codes for CASRATGSDTQYF.

The CDR3 DNA sequence: TGCGCCAGCAGCTCGCCCCGACAGGGGAGCACAGATACGCAGTATTTT. The encoded protein is CASSSPRQGSTDTQYF. The chain employs TRBV5-1 and TRBJ2-3; 8 bases are a match to TRBD1. This CDR3 comprises 16 residues. The germline V gene encodes CDR1 SGHRS and CDR2 YFSETQ. J was trimmed by 0 bases and V by 3 bases; bases with no gene match: 6.

The gene calls are TRBV7-9 and TRBJ1-2, with D tentatively TRBD1 (5 bases). Looked up from germline, CDR1 is SEHNR and CDR2 is FQNEAQ (reference sequence). Trimming took 5 bases from V and 4 from J, leaving 14 bases between them. This CDR3 has 14 amino acids. CDR3 amino acids: CASSRGEGAYGYTF. CDR3 nucleotide sequence: TGTGCCAGCAGCCGAGGGGAAGGAGCCTATGGCTACACCTTC.

This clone appeared once. DNA of the CDR3: TGTGCCAGCAGCTACGACTACTACAATGAGCAGTTCTTC. Its protein product is CASSYDYYNEQFF. The chain has TRBV7-2 and TRBJ2-1; the D gene is possibly TRBD2 (5 bases). The CDR3 sequence is 13 residues long. Trimming left V 4 bases short and J 3 bases short, with 7 bases between. Germline CDR1 and CDR2: SGHTA and FQGNSA.

The chain is built from TRBV7-3 and TRBJ2-7; unclear D gene. In germline, CDR1 is SGHTA, CDR2 FQGTGA. The V end lost 2 bases, the J end lost 1 base, and 6 bases lay between the germline ends. This CDR3 has 13 residues. The CDR3 region has the DNA TGTGCCAGCAGCTTAGCGGATTCCTACGAGCAGTACTTC. Translation: CASSLADSYEQYF.

The chain has TRBV19 and TRBJ2-2; D might be TRBD2 (5 bases). The CDR3 totals 14 residues. Per germline, CDR1 LNHDA and CDR2 SQIVND (reference sequence). V lost 3 bases and J lost 4, with 9 bases in between. DNA for the CDR3: TGTGCCAGTAGTATTACGGGGTCCACCGGGGAGCTGTTTTTT. It yields the protein CASSITGSTGELFF.

The V gene is TRBV15, the J gene TRBJ2-5; 9 bases align to TRBD1. J was trimmed by 5 bases and V by 1 base; bases with no gene match: 5. This CDR3 comprises 15 residues. Germline CDR1 and CDR2: LNHNV and YYDKDF (reference sequence). The CDR3 is CATSRGGDRGETQYF. The CDR3, as DNA: TGTGCCACCAGCAGAGGGGGAGACAGGGGGGAGACCCAGTACTTC.

The V call is TRBV19, the J call TRBJ1-1, with 10 bases identical to TRBD1. The CDR3 loop spans 15 amino acids. Germline trimming cut 3 bases from V and 5 bases from J; bases unmatched to any gene: 6. The germline CDR1 and CDR2 sequences are LNHDA and SQIVND (reference sequence). In nucleotides, the CDR3 is TGTGCCAGTAGTATTCCTCCGGGACAGGGGACTGAAGCTTTCTTT. It is translated as CASSIPPGQGTEAFF.

A few counts support this clone. The chain is built from TRBV28 and TRBJ2-1; D possibly uses TRBD1 or TRBD2 (5 bases each). The CDR3 length is 16 residues. V was clipped by 6 bases and J by 1 base, with 16 bases between them. Germline V lookup: CDR1 MDHEN, CDR2 SYDVKM. CDR3 sequence reads: CASRPGTLRSYNEQFF. In DNA form, the CDR3 reads TGTGCCAGCAGACCCGGGACCCTGAGGTCCTACAATGAGCAGTTCTTC.

The chain recombines TRBV10-3 with TRBJ2-1; maybe TRBD1 (7 bases). V lost 9 bases and J 5 bases, leaving 11 bases between the germline ends. The CDR3 contains 12 residues. Germline CDR1 reads ENHRY; CDR2 reads SYGVKD. The CDR3 coding sequence is TGTGCCATGCGGGACAGAGACAATGAGCAGTTCTTC. As protein: CAMRDRDNEQFF.

This sequence joins TRBV6-5 and TRBJ2-3; 7 bases match TRBD2. Looked up from germline, CDR1 is MNHEY and CDR2 is SVGAGI. The CDR3 is 15 amino acids. V trimming: 6 bases; J trimming: 0 bases; junction bases outside the gene matches: 6. The CDR3 loop reads CASRREGTSTDTQYF. The CDR3 DNA is TGTGCCAGCAGGAGGGAGGGAACTAGCACAGATACGCAGTATTTT.

This chain links TRBV19 with TRBJ2-3; no reliable D call. The CDR3 has 12 residues. V lost 4 bases to trimming and J lost 2 bases, with 4 bases between them. Germline loops: CDR1 LNHDA, CDR2 SQIVND (reference sequence). The CDR3 here is CASSNDTDTQYF. CDR3 DNA: TGTGCCAGTAGTAACGACACAGATACGCAGTATTTT.

About this clone: Other nucleotide sequences in the sample specify the same CDR3. The CDR3 region is CAISEGTGNEKLFF. The CDR3 bases are TGTGCCATCAGTGAAGGAACAGGGAATGAAAAACTGTTTTTT. The gene calls are TRBV10-3 and TRBJ1-4; weak D call: TRBD1 (6 bases). The V gene lost 3 bases and the J gene lost 5 bases, with 10 bases spanning the gap. Germline lookup yields CDR1 ENHRY and CDR2 SYGVKD. The CDR3 extends over 14 amino acids.

This rearrangement joins TRBV7-3 to TRBJ2-1, with D hard to call. With 5 bases removed from V and 4 bases from J, the gap between germline ends came to 15 bases. The CDR3 runs to 15 residues. Germline values: CDR1 SGHTA, CDR2 FQGTGA. CDR3 DNA: TGTGCCAGCAGCCGATCTAGTGGGCAATACAATGAGCAGTTCTTC. Its protein is CASSRSSGQYNEQFF.

This chain connects TRBV4-1 to TRBJ2-6, with TRBD1 matching 7 bases. Germline CDR1 reads MGHRA; CDR2 reads YSYEKL. Trimming took 0 bases from V and 0 from J; bases not matched to a gene: 11. There are 20 residues in the CDR3. CDR3 nucleotides: TGCGCCAGCAGCCAAGAGTCGTTACAGGGGCGGTTCTCTGGGGCCAACGTCCTGACTTTC. Translation gives CASSQESLQGRFSGANVLTF.

The V gene is TRBV18, the J gene TRBJ2-7; D is tentatively TRBD1 or TRBD2 (5 bases each). In germline, CDR1 is KGHSH, CDR2 LQKENI. The CDR3 spans 13 residues. V lost 6 bases and J 3 bases, leaving 12 bases between the germline ends. CDR3 sequence reads: CASSLSGRYEQYF. Written as DNA, the CDR3 is TGTGCCAGCTCCCTTTCGGGGCGCTACGAGCAGTACTTC.

The chain has TRBV9 and TRBJ1-3, with unresolved D. CDR1 is SGDLS and CDR2 is YYNGEE in the germline V gene. The CDR3 is made up of 11 amino acids. V was shortened by 6 bases and J by 4 bases, with 5 bases between the two germline ends. CDR3 region: CASKGGNTIYF. DNA of the CDR3: TGTGCCAGCAAAGGGGGAAACACCATATATTTT. Looking up the rest from reference TRBV9 and TRBJ1-3 gives the full variable domain: DSGVTQTPKHLITATGQRVTLRCSPRSGDLSVYWYQQSLDQGLQFLIQYYNGEERAKGNILERFSAQQFPDLHSELNLSSLELGDSALYFCASKGGNTIYFGEGSWLTVV.